This T cell receptor beta chain was found in a study of blood T cell repertoires in COVID-19. The overall study: COVID-19 samples collected from the United States, Italy and Spain covered acute and convalescent phases.

In the study's own analysis: The authors estimated nucleated cell counts from reference gene primer amplification. The data were produced by immunoSEQ multiplex PCR, yet TCRdb's version contains in-frame clones alone and is incomplete. V and J calls and clone size are given by that table; D and trimming were obtained from the DNA. The data contain 65,000 to 90,000 clones, more than 70% of them singletons. CDR1 is WSHSY and CDR2 is SAAADI in the germline V gene. Unmatched junction bases numbered 7, after V lost 4 bases and J lost 6 bases. The CDR3 loop spans 15 amino acids. The sample was peripheral blood. The TCR was taken from a woman aged 80 or older in a cohort sampled during active or convalescent COVID-19. This rearrangement joins TRBV10-2 to TRBJ2-2; 8 bases are a match to TRBD2. The CDR3 loop reads CASSGLGRAAGELFF. DNA of the CDR3: TGCGCCAGCAGTGGTCTCGGGAGGGCCGCCGGGGAGCTGTTTTTT.